A selection of T cell receptor beta chains follows, all from one sample in a study of glioma-infiltrating T cells. TCRdb recomputed calls from the multiplex PCR reads with MiXCR, one row per CDR3 protein. The sample records about 140,000 distinct CDR3 sequences, around 40% being singletons. The sequenced sample was glioma tissue, nonneoplastic brain tissue, or PBMCs (not recorded which). These receptors all come from a human donor with low-grade glioma or glioblastoma, undergoing nonglioma brain surgery, or in good health (not recorded which). Both conserved end residues are part of each CDR3. Each record gives: J gene, V gene, clone size, D gene, CDR3 DNA, CDR3 protein. A D gene is named only where the DNA matches it firmly. Clone size is given for some rows only: seen once, a few or many times, or a class if the clone is expanded.

TRBJ2-3,TRBV20-1,few,TRBD2,TGCAGTGCCAGTCCCGTTAGCGGGGGGGCCGATACGCAGTATTTT,CSASPVSGGADTQYF
TRBJ2-5,TRBV28,few,TRBD2,TGTGCCAGCAGTCTAGAGCGGGAGAGTTTAGAGACCCAGTACTTC,CASSLERESLETQYF
TRBJ2-7,TRBV27,few,TRBD2,TGTGCCAGCAGTTGGACTAGCGTTCATGGCGAGCAGTACTTC,CASSWTSVHGEQYF
TRBJ2-3,TRBV2,.,.,TGTGCCAGCAGTGAAGATACCGGCACGCAGTATTTT,CASSEDTGTQYF
TRBJ2-1,TRBV12-3/TRBV12-4,.,TRBD1,TGTGCCAGCAGTTGGACCAACAGGGGTGAGCAGTTCTTC,CASSWTNRGEQFF
TRBJ2-1,TRBV6-1,.,.,TGTGCCAGCAACCCCCAGGGTCCATACAATGAGCAGTTCTTC,CASNPQGPYNEQFF
TRBJ2-2,TRBV10-3,.,.,TGTGCCAGCACCCTTGGGATGGGGAACACCGGGGAGCTGTTTTTT,CASTLGMGNTGELFF
TRBJ2-3,TRBV12-3/TRBV12-4,.,TRBD2,TGTGCCAGCAGTTCTAGCGGGAAAAGCACAGATACGCAGTATTTT,CASSSSGKSTDTQYF
TRBJ2-3,TRBV7-6,.,.,TGTGCCAGCATCTCCCGTGGAACAGATACGCAGTATTTT,CASISRGTDTQYF
TRBJ2-1,TRBV6-1,.,.,TGTGCCAGCACCATTAGCGGCCAGTCCTACAATGAGCAGTTCTTC,CASTISGQSYNEQFF
TRBJ2-3,TRBV7-2,.,.,TGTGCCAGCAGCTTGTTACCGTGCCTCACAGATACGCAGTATTTT,CASSLLPCLTDTQYF
TRBJ2-7,TRBV11-2,few,TRBD2,TGTGCCAGCAGCGTATCGACTAGCGGGGAAACCTACGAGCAGTACTTC,CASSVSTSGETYEQYF
TRBJ2-3,TRBV6-2/TRBV6-3,.,TRBD2,TGTGCCAGCCTCCTACTAGCGCAGAGCATAGATACGCAGTATTTT,CASLLLAQSIDTQYF
TRBJ2-2,TRBV20-1,.,TRBD1,TGCAGTGCTGCCAGGGGGCAGACACCCACCGGGGAGCTGTTTTTT,CSAARGQTPTGELFF
TRBJ1-1,TRBV7-9,.,.,TGTGCCAGCAGCTTCAGCCCGTCAAGGAACACTGAAGCTTTCTTT,CASSFSPSRNTEAFF
TRBJ2-3,TRBV11-2,.,TRBD1,TGTGCCAGCAGCTTCCCAGGACAGGCAGATACGCAGTATTTT,CASSFPGQADTQYF
TRBJ2-5,TRBV6-2/TRBV6-3,few,.,TGTGCCAGCACCCCGGGTCAGGGCGCGGGCCAAGAGACCCAGTACTTC,CASTPGQGAGQETQYF
TRBJ2-7,TRBV11-2,.,.,TGTGCCAGCAGCACGGGACTGACCTACGAGCAGTACTTC,CASSTGLTYEQYF
TRBJ2-1,TRBV6-1,many,.,TGTGCCAGCAGTCGTGAGGCCTACAATGAGCAGTTCTTC,CASSREAYNEQFF
TRBJ1-1,TRBV3-1,.,.,TGTGCCAGCAGCCGGTCAGGGTCGGGGGCTTTCTTT,CASSRSGSGAFF
TRBJ2-1,TRBV6-5,.,TRBD2,TGTGCCAGCAGTGTTCTAGCGGGCCCTTACAATGAGCAGTTCTTC,CASSVLAGPYNEQFF
TRBJ1-1,TRBV6-1,.,.,TGTGCCAGCCAGTTTGGGGGTCGGACTGAAGCTTTCTTT,CASQFGGRTEAFF
TRBJ2-1,TRBV15,many,.,TGTGCCACCAGCAGAGAGGGGGAGCAGTTCTTC,CATSREGEQFF
TRBJ2-3,TRBV10-2,few,.,TGCGCCAGCAGTGACCCGGGGGGACAGAGCACAGATACGCAGTATTTT,CASSDPGGQSTDTQYF
TRBJ2-7,TRBV27,few,.,TGTGCCAGCAGTCCTCTGGGGGAGTCGAGAGAGCAGTACTTC,CASSPLGESREQYF
TRBJ2-4,TRBV19,.,.,TGTGCCAGTAGTACGACTAGATCAGACATTCAGTACTTC,CASSTTRSDIQYF
TRBJ2-5,TRBV19,.,.,TGTGCCAGTAGTCCCCAGGGACCGGTGGAGACCCAGTACTTC,CASSPQGPVETQYF
TRBJ2-7,TRBV27,many,TRBD2,TGTGCCAGCAGGCCCCGGGGGGGGAACTACGAGCAGTACTTC,CASRPRGGNYEQYF
TRBJ2-2,TRBV6-1,few,TRBD2,TGTGCCAGCAGGGCTAGCGGGAACACCGGGGAGCTGTTTTTT,CASRASGNTGELFF
TRBJ1-5,TRBV27,.,.,TGTGCCGGCAGCAGACAGCTCAATCAGCCCCAGCATTTT,CAGSRQLNQPQHF
TRBJ1-2,TRBV6-1,.,.,TGTGCCATCAGTGAGTCTGGGAGGGGACCTGACTATGGCTACACCTTC,CAISESGRGPDYGYTF
TRBJ2-3,TRBV4-3,many,.,TGCGCCAGCAGCCAAGATCAGGTGCGGGATACGCAGTATTTT,CASSQDQVRDTQYF
TRBJ2-7,TRBV28,few,.,TGTGCCAGCGCAGGGCCGAGCTCCTACGAGCAGTACTTC,CASAGPSSYEQYF
TRBJ1-2,TRBV6-1,.,.,TGTGCCAGCAGCTCCGGCCCCAGTATTGGTGGCTACACCTTC,CASSSGPSIGGYTF
TRBJ1-2,TRBV28,.,.,TGTGCCAGCAGTTTAGGGGCCTCCAGCGCGGGGGGCTACACCTTC,CASSLGASSAGGYTF
TRBJ2-1,TRBV12-3/TRBV12-4,.,.,TGTGCCAGCAGTTTATTGACTACCTACTACAATGAGCAGTTCTTC,CASSLLTTYYNEQFF
TRBJ1-1,TRBV20-1,.,TRBD1,TGCAGTGCTAGAGATCGGGCAGGGGGCACTGAAGCTTTCTTT,CSARDRAGGTEAFF
TRBJ1-6,TRBV27,few,.,TGTGCCAGCAGGTCAGAGTCACCCCTCCACTTT,CASRSESPLHF
TRBJ2-7,TRBV14,.,.,TGTGCCAGCAGCCAAGAAATGGGCCACGAGCAGTACTTC,CASSQEMGHEQYF
TRBJ2-3,TRBV19,.,TRBD1,TGTGTCAGCAGCAGACAGGGGGAGACAGATACGCAGTATTTT,CVSSRQGETDTQYF
TRBJ2-5,TRBV12-3/TRBV12-4,.,.,TGTGCCAGCAAAAAGGGTGGAGAGACCCAGTACTTC,CASKKGGETQYF
TRBJ1-1,TRBV7-9,.,TRBD1,TGTGCCTCAACGACAGGGGATGTCGCCACTGAAGCTTCCTTT,CASTTGDVATEASF
TRBJ2-5,TRBV11-2,.,.,TGTGCCAGCAGCCCAAATGGGGAGACCCAGTACTTC,CASSPNGETQYF
TRBJ2-5,TRBV18,.,.,TGTGCCAGCTCACAAGAGGGCCAAGAGACCCAGTACTTC,CASSQEGQETQYF